The 32 T cell receptor beta chains in this list originate from one sample, sequenced in a study of cytomegalovirus exposure and HLA in healthy donors. Amplification used 60 Vbeta primers and 13 Jbeta primers. Produced via immunoSEQ multiplex PCR; TCRdb's table is partial and in-frame only. Among 170,000 or so clones listed, about 86% were seen once. Sequencing was carried out using PBMCs. The receptors here all came from a woman in her 30s in good health and CMV-seronegative.

The J gene is TRBJ1-6, the V gene TRBV2; 7 nucleotides align to TRBD1. The J segment lost 3 bases and the V segment lost 6 bases, leaving 2 bases of the junction unmatched. Germline V gene data show CDR1 as SNHLY and CDR2 as FYNNEI. CDR3 size: 14 residues. The CDR3 sequence: CASSTGVYNSPLHF. The CDR3, as DNA: TGTGCCAGCAGCACAGGGGTCTATAATTCACCCCTCCACTTT.

J is TRBJ2-5 and V is TRBV7-3; 8 bases match TRBD2. Near its end, the DNA agrees better with TRBJ2-7, so the J call may be wrong. The CDR3 consists of 14 residues. Germline values: CDR1 SGHTA, CDR2 FQGTGA. Here the CDR3 DNA reads TGTGCCAGCGGTCCTGGGACTAGCTCCTACGAGCAGTACTTC. It yields the protein CASGPGTSSYEQYF.

This clone was counted between two and nine times. The genes are TRBV27 and TRBJ1-1; the D gene is possibly TRBD1 (5 bases). The germline V gene has CDR1 MNHEY and CDR2 SMNVEV (reference sequence). The V end lost 6 bases, the J end lost 7 bases, and 18 bases lay between the germline ends. This CDR3 region has 14 residues. The CDR3 DNA is TGTGCCAGCAGCGACCAGGGTTTCTTGAATGAAGCTTTCTTT. This sequence encodes CASSDQGFLNEAFF.

As regards this clone: The junction differs from germline at one of its ends, possibly a read error. The V call is TRBV7-9, the J call TRBJ1-2; weak D call: TRBD1 (5 bases). This CDR3 contains 18 residues. Per germline, CDR1 SEHNR and CDR2 FQNEAQ (reference sequence). The CDR3 here is CSSSLDGRPGLGQGGYTF. For the CDR3, the DNA is TGTTCCAGCAGCTTAGACGGACGACCAGGCCTAGGGCAGGGTGGCTACACCTTC.

The V and J genes are TRBV29-1 and TRBJ1-1; TRBD1 aligns across 8 bases. The CDR3 length is 15 residues. CDR1 is SQVTM and CDR2 is ANQGSEA in the germline V gene. The J segment lost 4 bases and the V segment lost 0 bases, leaving 7 bases of the junction unmatched. DNA of the CDR3: TGCAGCGTTGAAGAGTGGAGACAGGGGAGCACTGAAGCTTTCTTT. Protein product: CSVEEWRQGSTEAFF.

V usage is TRBV29-1 and J usage is TRBJ2-7, with D perhaps matching TRBD1 (5 bases). V lost 1 base and J 2 bases, leaving 9 bases between the germline ends. CDR3 length: 13 amino acids. Germline V gene sequence: CDR1 SQVTM, CDR2 ANQGSEA. The CDR3 DNA sequence: TGCAGCGTTGAAGCCAGGGCAGCCTACGAGCAGTACTTC. Its protein is CSVEARAAYEQYF.

This chain's CDR3 is CASSEEGAGFGEKLFF. DNA of the CDR3: TGTGCCAGCAGCGAGGAGGGGGCAGGGTTTGGGGAAAAACTGTTTTTT. This rearrangement joins TRBV5-5 to TRBJ1-4, with 7 bases that match TRBD1. The germline V gene has CDR1 SGHKS and CDR2 YYEKEE (reference sequence). V was clipped by 4 bases and J by 8 bases; unmatched bases: 14. The CDR3 has 16 amino acids.

The V and J genes are TRBV4-3 and TRBJ1-1, with 8 bases fitting TRBD1. The J segment lost 4 bases and the V segment lost 1 base, leaving 17 bases of the junction unmatched. This CDR3 spans 19 amino acids. CDR1 LGHNA and CDR2 YSLEER come from the germline V gene. The CDR3 sequence: CASSQVLGPIRGQGTEAFF. Written as DNA, the CDR3 is TGCGCCAGCAGCCAAGTTCTCGGACCAATCAGGGGGCAAGGCACTGAAGCTTTCTTT.

The chain employs TRBV27 and TRBJ2-5, with 11 bases that match TRBD2. The V gene end was trimmed by 6 bases and the J gene end by 1 base; junction bases not matched to a gene: 10. Germline CDR1 MNHEY, CDR2 SMNVEV (reference sequence). The CDR3 is made up of 17 amino acids. Here the CDR3 DNA reads TGTGCCAGCAGCGCTCGACTAGCGGGACGGATCCAAGAGACCCAGTACTTC. As protein: CASSARLAGRIQETQYF.

Comment on this clone: Because the CDR3's place on the DNA is in doubt, the DNA is left out and the CDR3 is given as listed by TCRdb. The chain is built from TRBV5-1 and TRBJ1-1; no DNA check was done on the table's D call, TRBD1. The germline gives CDR1 SGHRS, CDR2 YFSETQ. A total of 11 residues make up the CDR3, ends included. The chain's CDR3 is CASSFGSGTFF.

V gene TRBV29-1 combines with J gene TRBJ2-2; 10 bases line up with TRBD2. There are 12 residues in the CDR3. Germline V gene sequence: CDR1 SQVTM, CDR2 ANQGSEA. This CDR3 is CVAGGNTGELFF. The CDR3 DNA reads TGCGTAGCGGGGGGCAACACCGGGGAGCTGTTTTTT.

This clone has a single count. The chain uses TRBV6-1 and TRBJ2-5, with D possibly TRBD2 on 6 matching bases. Gene TRBJ2-7 matches the end of the DNA better, so the J call may be wrong. The V gene's germline CDR1 is MNHNS and CDR2 SASEGT. CDR3 size: 14 residues. For the CDR3, the DNA is TGTGCCAGCAGTGAAAATAGGGACTTCTACGAGCAGTACTTC. Encoded protein: CASSENRDFYEQYF.

The chain links TRBV28 to TRBJ2-3, with TRBD2 matching 8 bases. CDR1 is MDHEN and CDR2 is SYDVKM in the germline V gene. This CDR3 region has 13 residues. V was pared by 7 bases and J by 3 bases, with 3 bases of the junction left unmatched. This CDR3 is CASTPGGTDTQYF. As DNA, the CDR3 is TGTGCCAGCACGCCGGGGGGGACAGATACGCAGTATTTT.

The V gene is TRBV5-1, the J gene TRBJ1-5, with a possible D match to TRBD1 (5 bases). The CDR3 sequence is 19 residues long. V lost 0 bases, J lost 0 bases, and 19 bases lay in between. Germline assignment: CDR1 SGHRS and CDR2 YFSETQ. CDR3 DNA sequence: TGCGCCAGCAGCTTGGCGCGGGGGACCCTTGCTTATAGCAATCAGCCCCAGCATTTT. It codes for CASSLARGTLAYSNQPQHF.

This clone has a count of ten or more. This rearrangement joins TRBV11-1 to TRBJ2-7, with D possibly being TRBD1 (6 bases). The CDR3 runs 15 residues. Trimming took 5 bases from V and 1 from J, leaving 15 bases between them. The V gene's germline CDR1 is SGHAT and CDR2 FQDESV (reference sequence). CDR3 sequence (DNA): TGTGCCAGCAGCGCTTTGGACAGCAATTCCTACGAGCAGTACTTC. Translation: CASSALDSNSYEQYF.

This chain joins TRBV5-8 and TRBJ2-1; 12 nucleotides agree with TRBD2. With 3 bases clipped from V and 8 bases from J, the junction kept 12 bases outside the gene matches. The CDR3 runs 17 residues. Germline V gives CDR1 SGHTS, CDR2 YDEGEE. The CDR3 here is CASSSTLTSGGLHEQFF. The CDR3 DNA sequence: TGTGCCAGCAGCTCCACCTTGACTAGCGGGGGCCTACATGAGCAGTTCTTC.

The chain is built from TRBV15 and TRBJ2-5, with 9 bases matching TRBD2. With 8 bases clipped from V and 4 bases from J, the junction kept 5 bases outside the gene matches. The CDR3 covers 13 residues. The V gene's germline CDR1 is LNHNV and CDR2 YYDKDF (reference sequence). CDR3 DNA: TGTGCCACCGGGATAGCGGGGGTAGAGACCCAGTACTTC. This codes for CATGIAGVETQYF.

This clone turned up a few times. Additional DNA sequences in this sample encode the identical CDR3. The V gene is TRBV19, the J gene TRBJ1-5, with 9 bases that match TRBD1. CDR3 length equals 16 residues. From germline, CDR1 is LNHDA and CDR2 SQIVND (reference sequence). Unmatched junction bases numbered 6, after V lost 5 bases and J lost 1 base. The CDR3 reads CASSSPGQGSNQPQHF. DNA for the CDR3: TGTGCCAGTAGTTCCCCCGGACAGGGGAGCAATCAGCCCCAGCATTTT.

This clone occurred a few times. The rearrangement uses TRBV13 and TRBJ2-5, with D possibly TRBD1 on 6 matching bases. The CDR3 extends over 15 amino acids. The V end lost 0 bases, the J end lost 1 base, and 9 bases lay between the germline ends. Looked up from germline, CDR1 is PRHDT and CDR2 is FYEKMQ (reference sequence). The CDR3 loop is CASSLGQGGQETQYF. The CDR3 coding sequence is TGTGCCAGCAGCTTAGGACAGGGTGGCCAAGAGACCCAGTACTTC.

The chain carries TRBV15 and TRBJ2-1; TRBD1 agrees at 7 bases. V lost 1 base to trimming and J lost 5 bases; unmatched junction nucleotides: 8. The germline gives CDR1 LNHNV, CDR2 YYDKDF (reference sequence). The CDR3 covers 16 residues. The CDR3 sequence is CATSRGDSRRDNEQFF. In nucleotides, the CDR3 is TGTGCCACCAGCAGAGGGGACAGCCGGCGGGACAATGAGCAGTTCTTC.

This chain connects TRBV4-2 to TRBJ1-2; the match to TRBD1 covers 9 bases. The CDR3 extends over 15 amino acids. CDR1 LGHNA and CDR2 YNFKEQ come from the germline V gene. Trimming removed 1 base from V and 4 bases from J; junction bases left unmatched: 4. This CDR3 reads CASSQAGTGSYGYTF. DNA for the CDR3: TGTGCCAGCAGCCAAGCCGGGACAGGGAGCTATGGCTACACCTTC.

The chain combines TRBV18 with TRBJ1-6, with 10 bases identical to TRBD1. The length of the CDR3 is 15 residues. Germline V gene lookup returns CDR1 KGHSH and CDR2 LQKENI. Trimming took 2 bases from V and 7 from J; bases not matched to a gene: 2. Here the CDR3 reads CASSPVGQGNSPLHF. The CDR3 DNA sequence: TGTGCCAGCTCACCAGTGGGACAGGGGAATTCACCCCTCCACTTT.

Only a few counts were recorded for this clone. The same CDR3 arises from other DNA sequences in this sample as well. V is TRBV27 and J is TRBJ2-7; 8 nucleotides align to TRBD1. Trimming took 3 bases from V and 2 from J; bases not matched to a gene: 3. Germline CDR1 and CDR2: MNHEY and SMNVEV (reference sequence). CDR3 length equals 14 residues. The CDR3 bases are TGTGCCAGCAGTTTCGACAGGGGAACCTACGAGCAGTACTTC. Translation: CASSFDRGTYEQYF.

The sample holds one count of this clone. The chain links TRBV5-5 to TRBJ1-2; 10 nucleotides line up with TRBD1. J gave up 5 bases and V 0 bases, and 7 bases lay outside the gene matches. This CDR3 is built from 16 residues. Germline CDR1 and CDR2: SGHKS and YYEKEE (reference sequence). This CDR3 is CASSLEGTGEWYGYTF. In DNA form, the CDR3 reads TGTGCCAGCAGCTTGGAAGGGACAGGGGAGTGGTATGGCTACACCTTC.

The chain employs TRBV7-9 and TRBJ2-5; TRBD1 might be the D (6 bases). The germline gives CDR1 SEHNR, CDR2 FQNEAQ (reference sequence). The V and J ends lost 5 bases and 0 bases respectively, with 7 bases between them. This CDR3 has 13 residues. CDR3 loop: CASSRTDQETQYF. The CDR3 DNA follows: TGTGCCAGCAGCCGGACAGACCAAGAGACCCAGTACTTC.

The V call is TRBV15, the J call TRBJ2-5; maybe TRBD2 (6 bases). The CDR3 is 15 residues long. V was cut by 0 bases and J by 5 bases, with 13 bases left in between. The V gene's germline CDR1 is LNHNV and CDR2 YYDKDF (reference sequence). CDR3 sequence reads: CATSRDRAGGETQYF. CDR3 nucleotides: TGTGCCACCAGCAGAGATCGGGCAGGAGGGGAGACCCAGTACTTC.

The gene calls are TRBV21-1 and TRBJ2-7; the D segment call TRBD1 is taken from the table without a DNA check. TRBV21-1 is shown as a pseudogene. CDR3 length: 12 amino acids. DNA for the CDR3: TGTGCCAGCAGCCTCCAGGCCTACGAGCAGTACTTC. Translated: CASSLQAYEQYF.

This clone occurred a few times. The chain combines TRBV9 with TRBJ2-5; 9 nucleotides line up with TRBD1. The J call may be faulty, since TRBJ2-7 better matches the DNA end. Per the germline V gene, CDR1 is SGDLS and CDR2 is YYNGEE. The CDR3 spans 14 residues. As DNA, the CDR3 is TGTGCCAGCAGCCCGGGGGACAGGGCCTACGAGCAGTACTTC. It specifies CASSPGDRAYEQYF.

The chain carries TRBV11-2 and TRBJ2-3, with D perhaps TRBD2 (5 bases). The germline V gene encodes CDR1 SGHAT and CDR2 FQNNGV. The ends were cut back, 3 bases at V and 5 bases at J, with 9 bases in the middle. The CDR3 runs to 13 residues. The CDR3 loop reads CASSFGDQDTQYF. In DNA form, the CDR3 reads TGTGCCAGCAGCTTCGGGGATCAAGATACGCAGTATTTT.

The chain carries TRBV6-6 and TRBJ1-6; D is ambiguous. Germline CDR1 MNHNY, CDR2 SVGAGI (reference sequence). The CDR3 runs to 14 residues. V lost 7 bases and J lost 7, with 14 bases in between. The CDR3 region is CASMAEGRNSPLHF. The CDR3 DNA sequence: TGTGCCAGCATGGCGGAGGGAAGAAATTCACCCCTCCACTTT.

A single count supports this clone. The chain has TRBV6-1 and TRBJ1-5; 8 bases are shared with TRBD1. V shed 10 bases and J 6 bases; nucleotides not matched to a gene: 5. The CDR3 is made up of 12 amino acids. From germline, CDR1 is MNHNS and CDR2 SASEGT. This CDR3 is CATGTGLQPQHF. The CDR3 nucleotides are TGTGCCACCGGGACAGGACTTCAGCCCCAGCATTTT.

The chain links TRBV7-8 to TRBJ2-2, with D unclear. CDR3 length: 13 residues. V was pared by 5 bases and J by 9 bases, with 13 bases between. Germline lookup yields CDR1 SGHVS and CDR2 FQNEAQ. In DNA, the CDR3 is TGTGCCAGCAGCCCCCTCCATGGGCGGGAGCTGTTTTTT. Translating it yields CASSPLHGRELFF.